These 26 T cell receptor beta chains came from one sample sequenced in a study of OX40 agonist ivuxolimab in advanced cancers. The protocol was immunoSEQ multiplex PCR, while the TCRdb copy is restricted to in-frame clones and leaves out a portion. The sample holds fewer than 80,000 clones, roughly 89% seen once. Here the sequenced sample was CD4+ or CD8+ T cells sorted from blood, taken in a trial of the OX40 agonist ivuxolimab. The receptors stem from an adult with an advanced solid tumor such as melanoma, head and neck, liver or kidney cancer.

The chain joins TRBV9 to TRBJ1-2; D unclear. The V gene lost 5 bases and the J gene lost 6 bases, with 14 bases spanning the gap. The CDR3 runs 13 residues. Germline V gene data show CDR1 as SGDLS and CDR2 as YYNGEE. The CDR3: CASSNFGGNGYTF. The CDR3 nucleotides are TGTGCCAGCAGTAATTTTGGAGGGAATGGCTACACCTTC.

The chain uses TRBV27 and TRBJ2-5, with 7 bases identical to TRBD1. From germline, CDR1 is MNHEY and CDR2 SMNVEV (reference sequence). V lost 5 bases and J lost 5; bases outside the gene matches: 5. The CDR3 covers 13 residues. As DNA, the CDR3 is TGTGCCAGCAGTCAGACAGGGTGGGAGACCCAGTACTTC. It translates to CASSQTGWETQYF.

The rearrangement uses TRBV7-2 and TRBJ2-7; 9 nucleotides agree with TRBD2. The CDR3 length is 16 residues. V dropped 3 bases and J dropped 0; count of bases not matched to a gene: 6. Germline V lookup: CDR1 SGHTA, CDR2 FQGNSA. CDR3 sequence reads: CASSFTRTSASYEQYF. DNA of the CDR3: TGTGCCAGCAGCTTCACCCGGACTAGCGCCTCCTACGAGCAGTACTTC.

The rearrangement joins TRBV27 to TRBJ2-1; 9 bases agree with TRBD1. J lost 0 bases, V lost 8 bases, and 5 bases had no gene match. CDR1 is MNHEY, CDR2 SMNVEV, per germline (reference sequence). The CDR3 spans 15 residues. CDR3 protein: CASGRGQGSYNEQFF. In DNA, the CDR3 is TGTGCCAGCGGAAGGGGACAGGGCTCCTACAATGAGCAGTTCTTC.

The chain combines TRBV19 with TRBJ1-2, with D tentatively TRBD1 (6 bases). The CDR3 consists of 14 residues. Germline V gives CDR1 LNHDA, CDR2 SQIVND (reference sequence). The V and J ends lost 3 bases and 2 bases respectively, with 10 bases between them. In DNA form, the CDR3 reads TGTGCCAGTAGTATGAGAACAGGGAACTATGGCTACACCTTC. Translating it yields CASSMRTGNYGYTF.

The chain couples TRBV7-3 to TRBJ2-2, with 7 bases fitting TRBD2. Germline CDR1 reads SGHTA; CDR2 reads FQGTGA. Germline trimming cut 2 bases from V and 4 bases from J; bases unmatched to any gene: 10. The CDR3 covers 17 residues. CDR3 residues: CASSLRVAGATTGELFF. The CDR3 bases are TGTGCCAGCAGCTTACGGGTGGCGGGAGCAACCACCGGGGAGCTGTTTTTT.

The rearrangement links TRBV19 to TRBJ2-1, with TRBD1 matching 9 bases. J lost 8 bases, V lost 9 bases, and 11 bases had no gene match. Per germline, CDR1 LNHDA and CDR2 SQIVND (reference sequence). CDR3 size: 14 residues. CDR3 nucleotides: TGTGCCAGCTCAGACAGGGGGGGTTTGTATGAGCAGTTCTTC. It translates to CASSDRGGLYEQFF.

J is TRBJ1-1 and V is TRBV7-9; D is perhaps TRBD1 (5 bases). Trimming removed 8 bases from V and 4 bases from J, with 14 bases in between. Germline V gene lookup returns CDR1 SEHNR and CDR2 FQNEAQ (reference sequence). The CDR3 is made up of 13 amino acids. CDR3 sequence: CASAGGDGTEAFF. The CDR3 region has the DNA TGTGCCAGCGCTGGGGGGGACGGCACTGAAGCTTTCTTT.

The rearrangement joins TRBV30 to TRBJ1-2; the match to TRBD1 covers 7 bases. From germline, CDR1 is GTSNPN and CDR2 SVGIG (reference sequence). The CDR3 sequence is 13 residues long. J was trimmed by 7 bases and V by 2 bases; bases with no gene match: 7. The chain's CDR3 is CAWSPSTGVGYTF. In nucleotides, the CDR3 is TGTGCCTGGAGTCCATCCACAGGGGTTGGCTACACCTTC.

The CDR3 region is CASSTGQAGYEQYF. The CDR3 nucleotides are TGTGCCAGCAGCACTGGACAGGCCGGCTATGAGCAGTACTTC. The chain carries TRBV7-9 and TRBJ2-7, with TRBD1 identical over 7 bases. Losses at the gene ends were 5 bases for V and 7 bases for J; bases not matched to a gene: 11. Per germline, CDR1 SEHNR and CDR2 FQNEAQ (reference sequence). The CDR3 is made up of 14 amino acids.

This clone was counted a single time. CDR3 amino acids: CSAGTQLTEAFF. The DNA of the CDR3 is TGCAGCGCCGGAACACAACTTACTGAAGCTTTCTTT. The genes are TRBV29-1 and TRBJ1-1; D gene uncertain. V was trimmed by 7 bases and J by 5 bases, leaving 14 bases between them. CDR3 length: 12 amino acids. Germline V CDR1 and CDR2: SQVTM, ANQGSEA. The full variable domain, its missing parts supplied by reference TRBV29-1 and TRBJ1-1, is SAVISQKPSRDICQRGTSLTIQCQVDSQVTMMFWYRQQPGQSLTLIATANQGSEATYESGFVIDKFPISRPNLTFSTLTVSNMSPEDSSIYLCSAGTQLTEAFFGQGTRLTVV.

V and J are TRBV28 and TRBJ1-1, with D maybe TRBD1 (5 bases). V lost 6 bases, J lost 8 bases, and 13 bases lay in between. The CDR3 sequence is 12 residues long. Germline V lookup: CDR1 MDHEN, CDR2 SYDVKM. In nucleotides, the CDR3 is TGTGCCAGCAGCTCCTGGGGGGGAGAAGCTTTCTTT. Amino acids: CASSSWGGEAFF. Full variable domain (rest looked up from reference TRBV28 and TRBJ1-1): DVKVTQSSRYLVKRTGEKVFLECVQDMDHENMFWYRQDPGLGLRLIYFSYDVKMKEKGDIPEGYSVSREKKERFSLILESASTNQTSMYLCASSSWGGEAFFGQGTRLTVV.

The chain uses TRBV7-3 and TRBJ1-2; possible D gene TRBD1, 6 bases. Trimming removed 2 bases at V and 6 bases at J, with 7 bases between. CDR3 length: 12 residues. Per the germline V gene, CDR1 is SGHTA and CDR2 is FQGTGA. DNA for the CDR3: TGTGCCAGCAGCTTACAGGGGAATGGCTACACCTTC. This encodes CASSLQGNGYTF.

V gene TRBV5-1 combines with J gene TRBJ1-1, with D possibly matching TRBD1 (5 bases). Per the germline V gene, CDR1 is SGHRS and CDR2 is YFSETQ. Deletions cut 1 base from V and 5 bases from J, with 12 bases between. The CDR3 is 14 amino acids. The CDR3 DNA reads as TGCGCCAGCAGCTTGTCCGGGACTAATACTGAAGCTTTCTTT. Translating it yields CASSLSGTNTEAFF.

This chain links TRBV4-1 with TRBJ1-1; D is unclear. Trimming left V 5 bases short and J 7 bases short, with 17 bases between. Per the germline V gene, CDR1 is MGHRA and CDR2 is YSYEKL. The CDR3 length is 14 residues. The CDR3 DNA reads TGCGCCAGCAGCACAACCCCAGCCGCTTATGAAGCTTTCTTT. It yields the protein CASSTTPAAYEAFF.

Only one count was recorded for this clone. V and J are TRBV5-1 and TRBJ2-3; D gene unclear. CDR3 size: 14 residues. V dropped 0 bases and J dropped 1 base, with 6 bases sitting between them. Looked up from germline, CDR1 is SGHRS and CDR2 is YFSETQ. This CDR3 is CASSLAWGTDTQYF. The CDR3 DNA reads TGCGCCAGCAGCTTGGCCTGGGGCACAGATACGCAGTATTTT.

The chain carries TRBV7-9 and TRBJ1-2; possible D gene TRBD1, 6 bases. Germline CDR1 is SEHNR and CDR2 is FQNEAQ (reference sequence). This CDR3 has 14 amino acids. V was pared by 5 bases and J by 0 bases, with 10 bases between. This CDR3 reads CASSQGGANYGYTF. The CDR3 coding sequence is TGTGCCAGCAGCCAAGGGGGTGCTAACTATGGCTACACCTTC.

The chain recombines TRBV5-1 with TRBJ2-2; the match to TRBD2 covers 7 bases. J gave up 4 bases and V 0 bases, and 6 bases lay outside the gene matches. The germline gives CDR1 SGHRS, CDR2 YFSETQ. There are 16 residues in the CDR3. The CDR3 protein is CASSLGPAGPTGELFF. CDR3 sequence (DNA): TGCGCCAGCAGCTTGGGGCCAGCGGGGCCCACCGGGGAGCTGTTTTTT.

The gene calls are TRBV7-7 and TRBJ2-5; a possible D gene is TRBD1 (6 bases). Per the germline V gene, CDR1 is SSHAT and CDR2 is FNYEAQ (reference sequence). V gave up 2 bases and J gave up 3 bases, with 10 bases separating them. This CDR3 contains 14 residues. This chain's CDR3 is CASSLRGQEETQYF. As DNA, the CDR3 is TGTGCCAGCAGCTTACGGGGACAAGAAGAGACCCAGTACTTC.

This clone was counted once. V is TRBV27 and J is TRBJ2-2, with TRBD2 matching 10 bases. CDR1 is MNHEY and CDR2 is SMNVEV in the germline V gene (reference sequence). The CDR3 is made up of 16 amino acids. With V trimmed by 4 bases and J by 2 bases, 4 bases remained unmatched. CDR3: CASSYSSGSNTGELFF. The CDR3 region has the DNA TGTGCCAGCAGTTACTCTAGCGGGAGCAACACCGGGGAGCTGTTTTTT.

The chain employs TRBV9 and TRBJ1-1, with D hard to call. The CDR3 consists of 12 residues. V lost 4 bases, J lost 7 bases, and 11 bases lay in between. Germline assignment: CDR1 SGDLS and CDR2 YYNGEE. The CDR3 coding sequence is TGTGCCAGCAGCCCAGGAACGGATGAAGCTTTCTTT. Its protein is CASSPGTDEAFF.

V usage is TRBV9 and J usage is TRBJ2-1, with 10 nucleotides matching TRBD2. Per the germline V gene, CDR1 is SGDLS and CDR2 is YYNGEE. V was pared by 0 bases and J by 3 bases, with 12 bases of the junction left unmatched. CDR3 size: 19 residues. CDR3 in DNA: TGTGCCAGCAGCGTAGTTAGGCTAGCGGGAGAAGGGGGCTACAATGAGCAGTTCTTC. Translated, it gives CASSVVRLAGEGGYNEQFF.

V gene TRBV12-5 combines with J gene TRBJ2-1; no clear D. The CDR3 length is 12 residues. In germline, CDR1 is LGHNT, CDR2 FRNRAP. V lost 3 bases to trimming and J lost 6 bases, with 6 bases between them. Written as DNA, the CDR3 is TGTGCTAGTGGTTTCAACGCCAATGAGCAGTTCTTC. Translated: CASGFNANEQFF.

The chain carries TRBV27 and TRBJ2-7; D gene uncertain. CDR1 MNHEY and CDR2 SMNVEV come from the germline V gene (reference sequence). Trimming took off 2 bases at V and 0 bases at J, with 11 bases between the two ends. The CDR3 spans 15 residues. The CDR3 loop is CASSLVPGNSYEQYF. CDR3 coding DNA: TGTGCCAGCAGTTTAGTTCCTGGAAACTCCTACGAGCAGTACTTC.

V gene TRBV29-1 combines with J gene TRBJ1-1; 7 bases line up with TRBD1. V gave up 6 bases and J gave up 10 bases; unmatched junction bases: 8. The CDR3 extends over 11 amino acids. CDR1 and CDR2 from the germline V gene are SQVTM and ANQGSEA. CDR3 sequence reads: CSVLTGRPAFF. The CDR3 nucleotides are TGCAGCGTATTGACAGGGAGACCAGCTTTCTTT.

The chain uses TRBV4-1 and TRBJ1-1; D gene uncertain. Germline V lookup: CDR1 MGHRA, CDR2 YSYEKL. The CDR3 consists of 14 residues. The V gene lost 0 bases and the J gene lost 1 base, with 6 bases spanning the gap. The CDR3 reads CASSQDVRNTEAFF. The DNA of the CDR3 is TGCGCCAGCAGCCAAGATGTGAGGAACACTGAAGCTTTCTTT.